These 16 T cell receptor beta chains originate from one sample sequenced in a study of blood T cell repertoires in COVID-19 (dated by TCRdb to between 2020 and 2021). The receptor library was made with the immunoSEQ multiplex PCR assay. TCRdb re-hosts the immuneACCESS table, in-frame sequences only. Its copies lack some clones; in the studies checked, an unresolved V gene accounts for under half of them, and the cause for the rest is not known. The sample table contains about 180,000 clones; only one count was recorded for around 80% of them. The ten largest make up about 7% of the sample. Material: peripheral blood. Receptor source: a man between 70 and 80 years old with active or convalescent COVID-19.

The rearrangement uses TRBV18 and TRBJ1-2, with 9 positions matching TRBD1. Germline-derived CDR1 and CDR2 are KGHSH and LQKENI. CDR3 size: 14 residues. V lost 3 bases and J lost 7; bases outside the gene matches: 6. The CDR3 loop is CASSPGTGTPGYTF. The CDR3 nucleotides are TGTGCCAGCTCACCTGGGACAGGGACCCCTGGCTACACCTTC.

V usage is TRBV4-1 and J usage is TRBJ2-4, with D possibly being TRBD2 (5 bases). The V gene's germline CDR1 is MGHRA and CDR2 YSYEKL. Trimming left V 0 bases short and J 0 bases short, with 12 bases between. This CDR3 has 17 residues. Here the CDR3 DNA reads TGCGCCAGCAGCCAAGATCGGGGAGCCTTAGCCAAAAACATTCAGTACTTC. It codes for CASSQDRGALAKNIQYF.

The chain carries TRBV27 and TRBJ2-1, with 8 nucleotides matching TRBD2. V trimming: 2 bases; J trimming: 2 bases; junction bases outside the gene matches: 2. The germline CDR1 and CDR2 sequences are MNHEY and SMNVEV (reference sequence). The CDR3 runs to 15 residues. The CDR3 here is CASSLSGRTYNEQFF. In DNA, the CDR3 is TGTGCCAGCAGTTTAAGCGGGAGAACCTACAATGAGCAGTTCTTC.

This chain connects TRBV3-1 (or the pseudogene TRBV3-2) to TRBJ2-5; D not resolved. The V gene lost 1 base and the J gene lost 6 bases, with 9 bases spanning the gap. The CDR3 is 13 residues long. Germline loops: CDR1 LGHDT, CDR2 YNNKEL (reference sequence). The CDR3 sequence is CASSQGSFQTQYF. DNA for the CDR3: TGTGCCAGCAGCCAAGGTTCCTTCCAGACCCAGTACTTC.

The table lists this clone with a count of one. This chain connects TRBV2 to TRBJ2-3; TRBD1 aligns across 9 bases. The V gene end was trimmed by 6 bases and the J gene end by 5 bases; junction bases not matched to a gene: 9. The CDR3 extends over 15 amino acids. Germline V gene lookup returns CDR1 SNHLY and CDR2 FYNNEI. CDR3 nucleotides: TGTGCCAGCAGCTCCAGGACAGGGGTGAGAGATACGCAGTATTTT. Protein sequence: CASSSRTGVRDTQYF.

J is TRBJ2-7 and V is TRBV6-5; D is ambiguous. CDR1 MNHEY and CDR2 SVGAGI come from the germline V gene. V lost 7 bases, J lost 0 bases, and 13 bases lay in between. This CDR3 is 14 amino acids long. The CDR3 is CASTYAMSSYEQYF. Written as DNA, the CDR3 is TGTGCCAGCACGTACGCAATGAGCTCCTACGAGCAGTACTTC.

The chain joins TRBV6-5 to TRBJ1-1; D is undetermined. This CDR3 has 13 amino acids. The V gene lost 6 bases and the J gene lost 1 base, with 9 bases spanning the gap. Germline CDR1 MNHEY, CDR2 SVGAGI. CDR3 DNA: TGTGCCAGCAGGACTACTTCGAACACTGAAGCTTTCTTT. The encoded protein is CASRTTSNTEAFF.

The rearrangement uses TRBV27 and TRBJ1-4, with 7 bases fitting TRBD1. In germline, CDR1 is MNHEY, CDR2 SMNVEV (reference sequence). Losses at the gene ends were 9 bases for V and 3 bases for J; bases not matched to a gene: 7. The CDR3 sequence is 14 residues long. CDR3 in amino acids: CASADRAPNEKLFF. The CDR3, as DNA: TGTGCCAGTGCTGACAGGGCTCCTAATGAAAAACTGTTTTTT.

This clone was seen a few times. The rearrangement links TRBV9 to TRBJ2-5; 12 nucleotides line up with TRBD2. Germline values: CDR1 SGDLS, CDR2 YYNGEE. V gave up 5 bases and J gave up 5 bases; unmatched junction bases: 7. The CDR3 covers 15 residues. The CDR3: CASSYNGLAGETQYF. In DNA form, the CDR3 reads TGTGCCAGCAGTTATAACGGACTAGCGGGGGAGACCCAGTACTTC.

The chain carries TRBV7-6 and TRBJ1-5; D is perhaps TRBD1 (6 bases). The germline V and J ends were trimmed by 1 base and 1 base, with 8 bases remaining between them. Germline V gene sequence: CDR1 SGHVS, CDR2 FNYEAQ. The CDR3 spans 15 residues. CDR3 DNA: TGTGCCAGCAGCTTAGTTACAGGGAGCAATCAGCCCCAGCATTTT. It encodes CASSLVTGSNQPQHF.

The chain employs TRBV6-5 and TRBJ2-7; 9 nucleotides line up with TRBD1. CDR1 MNHEY and CDR2 SVGAGI come from the germline V gene. The CDR3 sequence is 15 residues long. The V and J ends lost 6 bases and 7 bases, in that order; junction bases with no gene match: 13. The CDR3 DNA reads as TGTGCCAGCAGGAACACCGGGACAGGGCGGAATGAGCAGTACTTC. Translation gives CASRNTGTGRNEQYF.

V is TRBV6-5 and J is TRBJ2-1; 14 nucleotides align to TRBD2. CDR3 size: 14 residues. Trimming took 8 bases from V and 8 from J; bases not matched to a gene: 5. Germline V gene sequence: CDR1 MNHEY, CDR2 SVGAGI. In DNA form, the CDR3 reads TGTGCCAGCGGGACTAGCGGGAGAGCCCATGAGCAGTTCTTC. Amino acid sequence: CASGTSGRAHEQFF.

V and J are TRBV18 and TRBJ1-5; 7 positions agree with TRBD1. CDR3 length: 14 residues. V shed 3 bases and J 7 bases; nucleotides not matched to a gene: 6. CDR1 is KGHSH and CDR2 is LQKENI in the germline V gene. The CDR3 DNA reads TGTGCCAGCTCACCTCGGGGACAGACGCAGCCCCAGCATTTT. Translating gives CASSPRGQTQPQHF.

The rearrangement links TRBV12-3 or TRBV12-4 to TRBJ1-5; the D is unclear. The length of the CDR3 is 12 residues. Trimming left V 1 base short and J 15 bases short, with 13 bases between. The CDR3 region has the DNA TGTGCCAGCAGTTTAGGAGAGCGGCCACCGCATTTT. It specifies CASSLGERPPHF.

The rearrangement links TRBV5-1 to TRBJ1-2, with 8 nucleotides matching TRBD1. Trimming at V came to 4 bases and at J to 2 bases, leaving 10 bases not matched to a gene. The CDR3 has 16 residues. Germline V gene sequence: CDR1 SGHRS, CDR2 YFSETQ. The CDR3 DNA follows: TGCGCCAGCAGCCCCCAGACAGGGGCTATAAACTATGGCTACACCTTC. It codes for CASSPQTGAINYGYTF.

This sequence joins TRBV9 and TRBJ2-1, with D tentatively TRBD1 (7 bases). Germline CDR1 SGDLS, CDR2 YYNGEE. The V and J ends lost 0 bases and 9 bases respectively, with 19 bases between them. There are 16 residues in the CDR3. CDR3 bases: TGTGCCAGCAGCGTAGGGGGCAGGGGGGCGAAGAGTGAGCAGTTCTTC. Protein sequence: CASSVGGRGAKSEQFF.